The 20 T cell receptor beta chains in this list originate from one sample, sequenced in a study of blood T cell repertoires in COVID-19. The repertoire was sequenced with immunoSEQ multiplex PCR; TCRdb's copy has only in-frame clones and lacks some. This sample has about 38,000 clones, with approximately 90% found just once. The sample comprised peripheral blood. The receptors stem from a man in his 70s with active COVID-19.

The chain is built from TRBV19 and TRBJ1-5; no clear D gene. The CDR3 is 14 residues long. Between the trimmed V and J ends, which lost 11 bases and 0 bases, there was a span of 14 bases. Germline values: CDR1 LNHDA, CDR2 SQIVND (reference sequence). The CDR3 DNA follows: TGTGCCGGATCCTCGGGGAATAGCAATCAGCCCCAGCATTTT. It is translated as CAGSSGNSNQPQHF.

The gene calls are TRBV19 and TRBJ2-2; D remains ambiguous. Germline-derived CDR1 and CDR2 are LNHDA and SQIVND (reference sequence). CDR3 length: 14 amino acids. The V end lost 5 bases, the J end lost 0 bases, and 7 bases lay between the germline ends. The CDR3 loop is CASSLQTNTGELFF. In DNA, the CDR3 is TGTGCCAGTAGTTTACAGACGAACACCGGGGAGCTGTTTTTT.

This sequence joins TRBV7-2 and TRBJ2-2; 7 positions match TRBD1. The V gene's germline CDR1 is SGHTA and CDR2 FQGNSA. This CDR3 region has 15 residues. The ends lost 2 bases at V and 3 bases at J; junction bases unmatched: 3. The chain's CDR3 is CASSLRDRYTGELFF. The DNA for the CDR3 is TGTGCCAGCAGCTTAAGGGACAGATACACCGGGGAGCTGTTTTTT.

The V call is TRBV7-2, the J call TRBJ1-2; the match to TRBD1 covers 8 bases. This CDR3 comprises 17 residues. V was pared by 5 bases and J by 2 bases, with 13 bases of the junction left unmatched. From germline, CDR1 is SGHTA and CDR2 FQGNSA. The CDR3 loop is CASSLRGQGFGNYGYTF. CDR3 DNA: TGTGCCAGCAGCCTCCGCGGACAGGGTTTCGGGAACTATGGCTACACCTTC. The full variable domain, its missing parts supplied by reference TRBV7-2 and TRBJ1-2, is GAGVSQSPSNKVTEKGKDVELRCDPISGHTALYWYRQSLGQGLEFLIYFQGNSAPDKSGLPSDRFSAERTGGSVSTLTIQRTQQEDSAVYLCASSLRGQGFGNYGYTFGSGTRLTVV.

The chain employs TRBV5-6 and TRBJ1-6; D possibly corresponds to TRBD1 (6 bases). The CDR3 runs 14 residues. Trimming took off 4 bases at V and 6 bases at J, with 11 bases between the two ends. The germline V gene encodes CDR1 SGHDT and CDR2 YYEEEE. The CDR3 DNA is TGTGCCAGCAGCCTGGACAGCCCTAATTCACCCCTCCACTTT. It specifies CASSLDSPNSPLHF.

The rearrangement links TRBV19 to TRBJ1-5; D is perhaps TRBD1 (6 bases). Trimming stripped 0 bases from V and 7 bases from J, with 16 bases between. The V gene's germline CDR1 is LNHDA and CDR2 SQIVND (reference sequence). This CDR3 region has 16 residues. Here the CDR3 DNA reads TGTGCCAGTAGTATAGACGCCACAGGGAGCGGACAGCCCCAGCATTTT. Translation: CASSIDATGSGQPQHF.

Only one count was recorded for this clone. CDR3 bases: TGTGCCAGCAGCCACTTGGCGGGAGGGCTCTACGAGCAGTACTTC. It codes for CASSHLAGGLYEQYF. This chain uses TRBV14 with TRBJ2-7; 9 bases are a match to TRBD2. This CDR3 contains 15 residues. Germline trimming cut 3 bases from V and 3 bases from J; bases unmatched to any gene: 6. Germline values: CDR1 SGHDN, CDR2 FVKESK.

This clone has ten or more counts. CDR3 sequence (DNA): TGCGCCAGCAGCTTGTTGAGCGCCAACAGCGGATATGGCTACACCTTC. Residues: CASSLLSANSGYGYTF. The rearrangement uses TRBV5-1 and TRBJ1-2; D unclear. From germline, CDR1 is SGHRS and CDR2 YFSETQ. The CDR3 covers 16 residues. Trimming left V 1 base short and J 5 bases short, with 18 bases between. Combining the CDR3 with reference TRBV5-1 and TRBJ1-2 gives the whole variable domain KAGVTQTPRYLIKTRGQQVTLSCSPISGHRSVSWYQQTPGQGLQFLFEYFSETQRNKGNFPGRFSGRQFSNSRSEMNVSTLELGDSALYLCASSLLSANSGYGYTFGSGTRLTVV.

This rearrangement joins TRBV28 to TRBJ2-7, with 11 bases fitting TRBD2. The trim removed 5 bases at V and 4 bases at J, leaving 10 bases unmatched. Germline V gives CDR1 MDHEN, CDR2 SYDVKM. The CDR3 runs 16 residues. CDR3 DNA: TGTGCCAGCAGTGTCTTAGCGGGGGGGAGGGCGTACGAGCAGTACTTC. Encoded protein: CASSVLAGGRAYEQYF. The variable domain in full, completed from reference TRBV28 and TRBJ2-7, reads DVKVTQSSRYLVKRTGEKVFLECVQDMDHENMFWYRQDPGLGLRLIYFSYDVKMKEKGDIPEGYSVSREKKERFSLILESASTNQTSMYLCASSVLAGGRAYEQYFGPGTRLTVT.

The CDR3: CASSEPLGGNTEAFF. The CDR3 DNA is TGTGCCAGCAGTGAACCCCTGGGGGGGAACACTGAAGCTTTCTTT. The V gene is TRBV6-1, the J gene TRBJ1-1; tentatively, D is TRBD1 (5 bases). V gave up 2 bases and J gave up 1 base, with 11 bases separating them. The CDR3 is made up of 15 amino acids. CDR1 and CDR2 (germline): MNHNS, SASEGT.

The J gene is TRBJ2-5, the V gene TRBV7-8; D is unclear. CDR3 length: 16 residues. V was shortened by 1 base and J by 1 base, with 13 bases between the two germline ends. Germline assignment: CDR1 SGHVS and CDR2 FQNEAQ. CDR3 region: CASSLVGLDAQETQYF. The CDR3 DNA sequence: TGTGCCAGCAGCTTAGTGGGCCTCGACGCCCAAGAGACCCAGTACTTC.

The chain combines TRBV7-4 with TRBJ2-7; 7 nucleotides align to TRBD2. CDR3 size: 14 residues. Germline lookup yields CDR1 SGHVT and CDR2 SQSDAQ. V was pared by 4 bases and J by 2 bases, with 5 bases of the junction left unmatched. CDR3 in amino acids: CASSSSRGAYEQYF. The CDR3 DNA is TGTGCCAGCAGCTCCTCCCGGGGGGCCTACGAGCAGTACTTC. Based on the CDR3 plus reference TRBV7-4 and TRBJ2-7, the full variable domain is GAGVSQSPRYKVAKRGRDVALRCDSISGHVTLYWYRQTLGQGSEVLTYSQSDAQRDKSGRPSGRFSAERPERSVSTLKIQRTEQGDSAVYLCASSSSRGAYEQYFGPGTRLTVT.

The rearrangement uses TRBV2 and TRBJ2-5; 9 bases map to TRBD2. V was clipped by 6 bases and J by 1 base; unmatched bases: 6. Per the germline V gene, CDR1 is SNHLY and CDR2 is FYNNEI. This CDR3 comprises 15 residues. The CDR3 is CASRLTSGTQETQYF. CDR3 nucleotides: TGTGCCAGCAGGTTGACTAGCGGAACCCAAGAGACCCAGTACTTC.

The chain is built from TRBV28 and TRBJ1-1, with TRBD1 matching over 9 bases. The CDR3 has 16 amino acids. Trimming removed 6 bases from V and 3 bases from J; junction bases left unmatched: 11. Germline CDR1 reads MDHEN; CDR2 reads SYDVKM. As DNA, the CDR3 is TGTGCCAGCAGACTCCCCCGGGACAGGGCCCACACTGAAGCTTTCTTT. Its translation: CASRLPRDRAHTEAFF.

The V call is TRBV11-1, the J call TRBJ2-2; TRBD2 is a possible D gene (6 bases). The CDR3 runs 13 residues. Trimming shortened V by 6 bases and J by 8 bases, and 13 bases separated the two germline ends. The germline gives CDR1 SGHAT, CDR2 FQDESV (reference sequence). The CDR3 region has the DNA TGTGCCAGCAGACTAGCTGGGGGTGGGGAGCTGTTTTTT. Translated: CASRLAGGGELFF. Combining the CDR3 with reference TRBV11-1 and TRBJ2-2 gives the whole variable domain EAEVAQSPRYKITEKSQAVAFWCDPISGHATLYWYRQILGQGPELLVQFQDESVVDDSQLPKDRFSAERLKGVDSTLKIQPAELGDSAMYLCASRLAGGGELFFGEGSRLTVL.

There are a few counts of this clone. V is TRBV10-3 and J is TRBJ1-5, with D uncertain. V was cut by 0 bases and J by 6 bases, with 3 bases left in between. The CDR3 consists of 12 residues. CDR1 is ENHRY and CDR2 is SYGVKD in the germline V gene. CDR3 residues: CAISESSQPQHF. DNA of the CDR3: TGTGCCATCAGTGAGTCGAGTCAGCCCCAGCATTTT.

The gene calls are TRBV10-3 and TRBJ2-6; TRBD1 aligns across 8 bases. The J segment lost 0 bases and the V segment lost 6 bases, leaving 13 bases of the junction unmatched. The CDR3 spans 19 residues. Germline V gene lookup returns CDR1 ENHRY and CDR2 SYGVKD. The CDR3 region has the DNA TGTGCCATCAGCCGACTACCGGGACAGGAAACCTCTGGGGCCAACGTCCTGACTTTC. This gives the protein CAISRLPGQETSGANVLTF.

In the case of this clone: A read error may produce the germline difference seen at one junction end. This chain connects TRBV18 to TRBJ2-1, with 11 positions matching TRBD2. The CDR3 runs 17 residues. Germline V gene data show CDR1 as KGHSH and CDR2 as LQKENI. The CDR3 protein is CASSTPTSGSSYNEQFF. For the CDR3, the DNA is TGTGCCAGCTCAACACCTACTAGCGGGAGCTCCTACAATGAGCAGTTCTTC.

V gene TRBV4-1 combines with J gene TRBJ2-3; the D gene is possibly TRBD1 (6 bases). V lost 3 bases and J lost 0, with 10 bases in between. Per germline, CDR1 MGHRA and CDR2 YSYEKL. This CDR3 comprises 15 residues. The CDR3 protein is CASSQTGQSTDTQYF. In DNA form, the CDR3 reads TGCGCCAGCAGCCAGACAGGACAAAGCACAGATACGCAGTATTTT.

Here the CDR3 DNA reads TGTGCCAGCAGCTTATCGGAGTCGGTTGGCTACACCTTC. Translating gives CASSLSESVGYTF. The chain couples TRBV7-2 to TRBJ1-2; D ambiguous. The germline V gene encodes CDR1 SGHTA and CDR2 FQGNSA. The CDR3 has 13 amino acids. Trimming pared 2 bases from V and 7 bases from J, leaving 11 bases between.